This T cell receptor beta chain emerged from a study of blood T cell repertoires in COVID-19. Generated by immunoSEQ multiplex PCR, the TCRdb table keeps only in-frame clones and is missing some. Of about 270,000 clones listed, 85% to 90% are singletons. Between the trimmed V and J ends, which lost 7 bases and 1 base, there was a span of 10 bases. The CDR3 loop spans 13 amino acids. CDR1 SGHAT and CDR2 FQNNGV come from the germline V gene. The chain has TRBV11-2 and TRBJ1-1; D remains ambiguous. Specimen: PBMCs or T cells enriched from blood (not recorded which). The TCR comes from a woman younger than 30 who had recovered from COVID-19. In DNA, the CDR3 is TGTGCCAGCAAGATAACCGGGAACACTGAAGCTTTCTTT. Residues: CASKITGNTEAFF.